This T cell receptor (beta chain) emerged from a study of vaccination effects on CD4 cells after COVID-19. In the study overall: IL-2 at 9.5 to 10 IU/ml and peptides at 9.5 to 10 ug/ml were added to cultured PBMC, a few million per well.

Measured with immunoSEQ multiplex PCR; TCRdb has only the in-frame clones, and not every one. The table includes approximately 47,000 clones, roughly three quarters detected once. Study-level points and caveats: In the study, convalescent patients were few, and early post-infection timepoints were absent.

This clone was observed a few times. As yet, its antigen is unknown. The CDR3 spans 15 residues. The V gene's germline CDR1 is SGHRS and CDR2 YFSETQ. Trimming took off 1 base at V and 8 bases at J, with 18 bases between the two ends. Isolation of CD4+ T cells took place after 10 days of culture. Half-medium exchanges with IL-2 medium took place on days 3 and 7. The receptor comes from a human donor who had a prior SARS-CoV-2 infection. The chain links TRBV5-1 to TRBJ1-2; the D gene is possibly TRBD1 (5 bases). The sample consisted of CD4+ T cells from PBMCs cultured without peptide, taken before COVID-19 vaccination. In DNA, the CDR3 is TGCGCCAGCAGCTTGTTAACAGGTGGTATTGAGGGCTACACCTTC. Translated, it gives CASSLLTGGIEGYTF.